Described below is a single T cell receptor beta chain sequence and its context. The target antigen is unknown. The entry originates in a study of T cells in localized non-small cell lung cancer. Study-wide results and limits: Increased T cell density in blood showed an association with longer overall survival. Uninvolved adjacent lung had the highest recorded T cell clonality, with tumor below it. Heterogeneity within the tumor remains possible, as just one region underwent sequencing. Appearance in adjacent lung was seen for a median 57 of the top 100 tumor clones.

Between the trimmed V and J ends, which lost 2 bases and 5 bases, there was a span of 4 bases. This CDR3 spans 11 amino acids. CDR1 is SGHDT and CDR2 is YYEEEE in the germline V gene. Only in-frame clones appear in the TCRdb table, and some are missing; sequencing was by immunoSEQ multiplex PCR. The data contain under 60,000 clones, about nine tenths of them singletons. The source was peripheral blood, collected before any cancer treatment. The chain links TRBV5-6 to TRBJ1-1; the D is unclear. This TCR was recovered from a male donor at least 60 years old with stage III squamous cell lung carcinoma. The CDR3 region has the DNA TGTGCCAGCAGCTTTTCGACTGAAGCTTTCTTT. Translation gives CASSFSTEAFF.